This TCR beta chain emerged from a study of cytomegalovirus exposure and HLA in healthy donors. Study-wide background: A subsequent analysis reported that the 110 or so validation repertoires were produced on the same platform that had also been used for the 550 to 750 first-cohort repertoires.

V dropped 5 bases and J dropped 6 bases, with 9 bases sitting between them. Germline CDR1 is SGHNT and CDR2 is YENEEA. The CDR3 contains 12 residues. Assay used: immunoSEQ multiplex PCR; TCRdb lists only in-frame clones, some missing. The sample consists of roughly 80,000 clones, over 85% of them appearing once. The donors were in the approximately 120-subject validation cohort; that cohort was separate from the roughly 730-subject first cohort. The V gene is TRBV11-3, the J gene TRBJ2-3, with D possibly TRBD1 on 6 matching bases. The sequencing sample was made of PBMCs. This TCR was sampled from a woman between 18 and 30 years old in good health and CMV-seronegative. CDR3 nucleotides: TGTGCCAGCAGCATTCAGGGGGATACGCAGTATTTT. Translating gives CASSIQGDTQYF.